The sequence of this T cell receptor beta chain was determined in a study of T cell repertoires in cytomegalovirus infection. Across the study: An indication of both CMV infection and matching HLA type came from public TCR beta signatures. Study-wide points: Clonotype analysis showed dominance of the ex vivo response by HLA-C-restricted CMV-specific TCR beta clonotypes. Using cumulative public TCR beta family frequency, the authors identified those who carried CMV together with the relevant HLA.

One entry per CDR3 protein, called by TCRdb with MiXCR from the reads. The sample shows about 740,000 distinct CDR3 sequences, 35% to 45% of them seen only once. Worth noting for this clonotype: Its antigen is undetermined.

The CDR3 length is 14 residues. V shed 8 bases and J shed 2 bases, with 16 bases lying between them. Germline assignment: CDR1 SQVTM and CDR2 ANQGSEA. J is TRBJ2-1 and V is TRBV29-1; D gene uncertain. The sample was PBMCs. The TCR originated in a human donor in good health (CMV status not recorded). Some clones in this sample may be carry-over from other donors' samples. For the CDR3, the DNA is TGCAGCTCTGGAGCCAGATCGGCCTACAATGAGCAGTTCTTC. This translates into CSSGARSAYNEQFF.